The rows below give T cell receptor beta chains drawn from one sample of a study of blood T cell repertoires in COVID-19. Clones were sequenced by immunoSEQ multiplex PCR, and TCRdb holds only the in-frame ones, with some missing. The sample consists of 49,000 or so clones, 80% to 90% of them appearing once. Specimen: peripheral blood. These receptors all come from a man between 50 and 59 years old with acute or convalescent COVID-19. The conserved cysteine and the conserved F or W are not part of the CDR3 here.

j_call v_call cdr3_aa
TRBJ1-1 TRBV5-1 ASSLVGLGTEAF
TRBJ2-1 TRBV10-3 AITESGRNEQF
TRBJ2-4 TRBV5-1 ASSLVGQGLAKNIQY
TRBJ2-1 TRBV5-6 ASSLFAGGNNEQF
TRBJ2-7 TRBV12-3/TRBV12-4 ASGGRALSEQY
TRBJ1-6 TRBV6-7 ASSFAFDNSPLH
TRBJ1-2 TRBV24-1 ATSDGTGWDGYT
TRBJ2-7 TRBV6-5 ASRVAGGEQY
TRBJ1-4 TRBV7-9 ASRLTGTDNEKLF
TRBJ2-1 TRBV19 ASIGNVGLAGGQEQF
TRBJ2-2 TRBV7-9 ASSLGQNTGELF
TRBJ1-1 TRBV2 ASSDVTGGNTEAF
TRBJ1-2 TRBV13 ASSLGQGANYGYT
TRBJ1-2 TRBV4-3 ASSPSRTGLNYGYT
TRBJ2-1 TRBV19 ASSSGGTGDNEQF
TRBJ2-7 TRBV7-2 ASSLQGAQGEQY
TRBJ1-5 TRBV6-5 ASSPTGDSNQPQH
TRBJ1-1 TRBV5-1 ASSKTGTEAF
TRBJ2-3 TRBV18 ASSPLLAGAADTQY
TRBJ1-2 TRBV6-5 ASTGIRNYGYT
TRBJ2-2 TRBV11-1 ASSLGDYRHTGELF
TRBJ2-3 TRBV5-1 ASSLEGFGGVEQY
TRBJ2-1 TRBV4-2 ASSQDWASQDNEQF
TRBJ1-1 TRBV19 ASKTVLDSPGGTEAF
TRBJ2-7 TRBV19 ASSIGTSASYEQY
TRBJ2-7 TRBV19 ASSIQTGDEQY
TRBJ1-4 TRBV5-8 ASSFDRREKLF